Each of the 20 T cell receptor beta chains below was sequenced from the same sample in a study of PD-1 blockade in classical Hodgkin lymphoma. Relapse after autologous stem cell transplantation occurred in every patient, and brentuximab vedotin exposure varied. TCRdb's copy holds only in-frame clones and misses some; the assay was immunoSEQ multiplex PCR. The table records about 22,000 clones, approximately 81% of them present only once. Sequenced material: peripheral blood mononuclear cells (PBMCs), taken before the second cycle of nivolumab. Source of these receptors: a human donor with classical Hodgkin lymphoma.

The rearrangement links TRBV13 to TRBJ2-3; possibly TRBD1 for D (6 bases). The CDR3 covers 17 residues. V gave up 4 bases and J gave up 2 bases, with 19 bases separating them. CDR1 and CDR2 from the germline V gene are PRHDT and FYEKMQ (reference sequence). CDR3 protein: CASSSRDKGDPTDTQYF. CDR3 nucleotides: TGTGCCAGCAGCTCCAGGGACAAGGGGGATCCCACAGATACGCAGTATTTT.

The CDR3 spells CASSSGINRVNTEAFF. CDR3 in DNA: TGTGCCAGCAGCTCCGGAATAAACAGGGTGAACACTGAAGCTTTCTTT. The genes are TRBV7-9 and TRBJ1-1, with D maybe TRBD1 (6 bases). This CDR3 has 16 residues. Germline V gives CDR1 SEHNR, CDR2 FQNEAQ (reference sequence). The V end lost 4 bases, the J end lost 0 bases, and 15 bases lay between the germline ends.

J is TRBJ1-5 and V is TRBV2; maybe TRBD1 (5 bases). Germline values: CDR1 SNHLY, CDR2 FYNNEI. Trimming took off 2 bases at V and 2 bases at J, with 10 bases between the two ends. The CDR3 is 15 residues long. The CDR3 is CASSERGFGNQPQHF. DNA for the CDR3: TGTGCCAGCAGTGAACGGGGGTTTGGCAATCAGCCCCAGCATTTT.

V and J are TRBV5-1 and TRBJ1-2; TRBD1 matches 10 bases. V lost 5 bases, J lost 1 base, and 5 bases stayed unmatched. Germline CDR1 and CDR2: SGHRS and YFSETQ. The CDR3 runs 15 residues. CDR3 sequence reads: CASRAGTGDNYGYTF. CDR3 coding DNA: TGCGCCAGCAGGGCCGGGACAGGGGATAACTATGGCTACACCTTC.

V usage is TRBV7-8 and J usage is TRBJ2-7, with D perhaps TRBD1 (6 bases). Germline V CDR1 and CDR2: SGHVS, FQNEAQ. This CDR3 has 16 amino acids. V lost 2 bases to trimming and J lost 2 bases, with 16 bases between them. CDR3 loop: CASSLLGDTRAYEQYF. In DNA, the CDR3 is TGTGCCAGCAGCTTATTAGGGGACACCCGGGCCTACGAGCAGTACTTC.

The V and J genes are TRBV19 and TRBJ2-1; D unresolved. Germline V gives CDR1 LNHDA, CDR2 SQIVND (reference sequence). The length of the CDR3 is 11 residues. The ends were cut back, 3 bases at V and 8 bases at J, with 5 bases in the middle. The DNA for the CDR3 is TGTGCCAGTAGTATTAAAGATGAGCAGTTCTTC. Residues: CASSIKDEQFF.

This clone appeared once. The chain carries TRBV28 and TRBJ2-7, with 13 bases lining up with TRBD2. Trimming cost V 5 bases and J 6 bases; bases outside gene matches: 7. This CDR3 contains 15 residues. The germline gives CDR1 MDHEN, CDR2 SYDVKM. The CDR3 DNA reads as TGTGCCAGCAGTGGGTCTGGACTAGCGGGAGTCGAGCAGTACTTC. Its translation: CASSGSGLAGVEQYF. Based on the CDR3 plus reference TRBV28 and TRBJ2-7, the full variable domain is DVKVTQSSRYLVKRTGEKVFLECVQDMDHENMFWYRQDPGLGLRLIYFSYDVKMKEKGDIPEGYSVSREKKERFSLILESASTNQTSMYLCASSGSGLAGVEQYFGPGTRLTVT.

The chain carries TRBV6-5 and TRBJ2-1; D possibly matches TRBD1 or TRBD2 (5 bases each). Germline-derived CDR1 and CDR2 are MNHEY and SVGAGI. The CDR3 runs to 13 residues. Trimming shortened V by 2 bases and J by 4 bases, and 6 bases separated the two germline ends. CDR3 residues: CASSYGGYNEQFF. Written as DNA, the CDR3 is TGTGCCAGCAGTTACGGGGGTTACAATGAGCAGTTCTTC.

V and J are TRBV27 and TRBJ2-5; 12 nucleotides agree with TRBD2. V trimming: 5 bases; J trimming: 1 base; junction bases outside the gene matches: 2. The CDR3 spans 15 residues. Germline CDR1 reads MNHEY; CDR2 reads SMNVEV (reference sequence). The CDR3 DNA reads TGTGCCAGCAGTCTAGCGGGGGGGTTCCAAGAGACCCAGTACTTC. Translating it yields CASSLAGGFQETQYF.

About this clone: A much larger clone lies a single base off, so this may be a read error. V and J are TRBV11-2 and TRBJ2-1; 11 bases line up with TRBD2. V dropped 3 bases and J dropped 4; count of bases not matched to a gene: 2. The CDR3 is made up of 15 amino acids. Germline CDR1 and CDR2: SGHAT and FQNNGV. The CDR3 nucleotides read TGTGCCAGCAGCTTGGGACTAGCGGAGTACAATGAGCAGTTCTTC. Its protein product is CASSLGLAEYNEQFF.

This clone was recorded at least ten times. The chain is built from TRBV5-1 and TRBJ2-1; 9 nucleotides line up with TRBD2. The CDR3 contains 15 residues. The V gene end was trimmed by 0 bases and the J gene end by 4 bases; junction bases not matched to a gene: 2. Germline values: CDR1 SGHRS, CDR2 YFSETQ. Written as DNA, the CDR3 is TGCGCCAGCAGCTTGGGACTAGCGGAGTACAATGAGCAGTTCTTC. Translating gives CASSLGLAEYNEQFF.

V gene TRBV12-1 combines with J gene TRBJ2-7; the tabulated D call, TRBD1, remains unverified against the DNA. TRBV12-1 corresponds to a pseudogene. CDR3 length: 15 amino acids. The CDR3 region has the DNA TGTGCCAGCAGCCCCGACAGGCCTAGCTCCTACGAGCAGTACTTC. Its translation: CASSPDRPSSYEQYF.

The CDR3 sequence: CASSLWSYEQYF. The CDR3 nucleotides are TGTGCCAGCAGCTTATGGAGCTACGAGCAGTACTTC. The chain joins TRBV13 to TRBJ2-7; D unclear. From germline, CDR1 is PRHDT and CDR2 FYEKMQ (reference sequence). Trimming took 2 bases from V and 3 from J, leaving 5 bases between them. CDR3 size: 12 residues.

This chain uses TRBV2 with TRBJ2-3; unclear D gene. Trimming pared 0 bases from V and 6 bases from J, leaving 4 bases between. The CDR3 is 12 residues long. Germline values: CDR1 SNHLY, CDR2 FYNNEI. The DNA of the CDR3 is TGTGCCAGCAGTGAAGCGAGTGATACGCAGTATTTT. It is translated as CASSEASDTQYF.

The chain combines TRBV6-5 with TRBJ1-2; D ambiguous. Germline CDR1 and CDR2: MNHEY and SVGAGI. The CDR3 totals 13 residues. Between the trimmed V and J ends, which lost 5 bases and 4 bases, there was a span of 11 bases. CDR3 DNA: TGTGCCAGCAGTCCCGGGAGGCCCTATGGCTACACCTTC. Amino acids: CASSPGRPYGYTF.

This chain uses TRBV2 with TRBJ2-7, with TRBD1 matching 7 bases. This CDR3 spans 15 amino acids. J lost 1 base, V lost 7 bases, and 10 bases had no gene match. CDR1 and CDR2 (germline): SNHLY, FYNNEI. This CDR3 reads CASMSSGQNSYEQYF. The DNA for the CDR3 is TGTGCCAGCATGAGCTCGGGACAGAATTCCTACGAGCAGTACTTC.

V is TRBV14 and J is TRBJ1-3; D gene unclear. Trimming took off 7 bases at V and 0 bases at J, with 13 bases between the two ends. The CDR3 runs 15 residues. Germline V gene lookup returns CDR1 SGHDN and CDR2 FVKESK. The CDR3 is CASTVRMGSGNTIYF. CDR3 coding DNA: TGTGCCAGCACCGTCCGTATGGGCTCTGGAAACACCATATATTTT.

The chain couples TRBV5-6 to TRBJ2-1; TRBD2 matches at 10 bases. Germline V CDR1 and CDR2: SGHDT, YYEEEE. Germline trimming cut 0 bases from V and 8 bases from J; bases unmatched to any gene: 8. There are 16 residues in the CDR3. In DNA form, the CDR3 reads TGTGCCAGCAGCTTGGTTGCTAGCGGGAGCAAGGATGAGCAGTTCTTC. Its translation is CASSLVASGSKDEQFF.

The chain combines TRBV7-3 with TRBJ1-2, with TRBD1 matching over 8 bases. V lost 5 bases and J lost 3; bases outside the gene matches: 14. Germline V gene lookup returns CDR1 SGHTA and CDR2 FQGTGA. This CDR3 has 17 residues. The CDR3 DNA reads as TGTGCCAGCAGCCCTTCCCGTCCCGGACAGGGAGACTATGGCTACACCTTC. This codes for CASSPSRPGQGDYGYTF.

The chain couples TRBV21-1 to TRBJ2-3; the table names TRBD2, a call not compared with the DNA. TRBV21-1 is described as a pseudogene. This CDR3 contains 19 residues. CDR3 loop: CASSSPKPLAGTSTDTQYF. The CDR3 DNA reads TGTGCCAGCAGCTCCCCGAAGCCTCTAGCGGGGACTAGCACAGATACGCAGTATTTT.